Following are 9 T cell receptor beta chains from one sample sequenced in a study of shared clonotypes between healthy human individuals. Assay: immunoSEQ multiplex PCR; the TCRdb copy retains only in-frame clones and omits some. The sample consists of 2 million to 2.5 million clones, less than 95% of them appearing once. Material: naive CD4+ T cells from PBMCs. The subset was: CD45RA+ positively selected. These receptors came from a man between 18 and 29 years old in good health. Some clones in this sample may be carry-over from other donors' samples.

This clone has just a few counts. This sample also contains other DNA sequences that code for the same CDR3. The J gene is TRBJ2-5, the V gene TRBV12-5; the match to TRBD2 covers 8 bases. This CDR3 has 15 residues. With V trimmed by 2 bases and J by 0 bases, 2 bases remained unmatched. Germline lookup yields CDR1 LGHNT and CDR2 FRNRAP. The CDR3 loop is CASGLTSGDQETQYF. CDR3 in DNA: TGTGCTAGTGGTTTGACTAGCGGAGACCAAGAGACCCAGTACTTC.

The chain links TRBV5-4 to TRBJ2-1, with D possibly matching TRBD2 (5 bases). Trimming took off 0 bases at V and 15 bases at J, with 16 bases between the two ends. Germline values: CDR1 SGHNT, CDR2 YYREEE (reference sequence). The CDR3 spans 13 residues. The CDR3 region is CASSLERQMGLFF. Written as DNA, the CDR3 is TGTGCCAGCAGCTTGGAGCGGCAAATGGGTCTGTTCTTC.

The chain links TRBV18 to TRBJ2-5; 8 bases are a match to TRBD1. Per the germline V gene, CDR1 is KGHSH and CDR2 is LQKENI. The ends lost 2 bases at V and 1 base at J; junction bases unmatched: 6. This CDR3 is built from 16 residues. The CDR3 coding sequence is TGTGCCAGCTCACCAGCGACAGGGGCCTTCCAAGAGACCCAGTACTTC. This translates into CASSPATGAFQETQYF.

V gene TRBV7-6 combines with J gene TRBJ2-7, with D perhaps assigned TRBD1 or TRBD2 (5 bases each). Germline V gene lookup returns CDR1 SGHVS and CDR2 FNYEAQ. The CDR3 has 17 amino acids. Between the trimmed V and J ends, which lost 1 base and 1 base, there was a span of 17 bases. CDR3 protein: CASSLVGAGTVSYEQYF. CDR3 nucleotides: TGTGCCAGCAGCTTAGTGGGAGCCGGGACGGTATCCTACGAGCAGTACTTC.

This sequence joins TRBV9 and TRBJ2-1; TRBD1 is a possible D gene (6 bases). Germline assignment: CDR1 SGDLS and CDR2 YYNGEE. V lost 3 bases, J lost 0 bases, and 13 bases lay in between. The CDR3 runs 16 residues. CDR3 DNA sequence: TGTGCCAGCAGCGATGGGGGCTCCATCTCCTACAATGAGCAGTTCTTC. Protein: CASSDGGSISYNEQFF.

As regards this clone: Other DNA sequences in this specimen translate into the identical CDR3. This rearrangement joins TRBV9 to TRBJ2-7; 10 positions match TRBD1. Trimming cost V 5 bases and J 2 bases; bases outside gene matches: 4. Germline CDR1 reads SGDLS; CDR2 reads YYNGEE. The CDR3 consists of 14 residues. The CDR3, as DNA: TGTGCCAGCAGTCTCGGACAGGGGGCCTACGAGCAGTACTTC. Its protein is CASSLGQGAYEQYF.

The rearrangement links TRBV10-3 to TRBJ2-1, with TRBD2 identical over 7 bases. CDR3 length: 17 amino acids. J was trimmed by 8 bases and V by 2 bases; bases with no gene match: 15. Germline assignment: CDR1 ENHRY and CDR2 SYGVKD. Here the CDR3 reads CAISEPREAGAQDEQFF. The DNA for the CDR3 is TGTGCCATCAGTGAGCCCAGGGAGGCGGGAGCTCAGGATGAGCAGTTCTTC.

The chain combines TRBV11-1 with TRBJ2-4, with TRBD2 identical over 8 bases. From germline, CDR1 is SGHAT and CDR2 FQDESV (reference sequence). J lost 7 bases, V lost 0 bases, and 11 bases had no gene match. The CDR3 runs 17 residues. In DNA form, the CDR3 reads TGTGCCAGCAGCTTAGCGTCTAGCGGAGCGGGGGATAACATTCAGTACTTC. As protein: CASSLASSGAGDNIQYF.

The rearrangement joins TRBV6-1 to TRBJ1-1; D is uncertain. V was trimmed by 3 bases and J by 0 bases, leaving 5 bases between them. CDR1 and CDR2 (germline): MNHNS, SASEGT. There are 13 residues in the CDR3. The CDR3, as DNA: TGTGCCAGCAGTGATGGTCTGAACACTGAAGCTTTCTTT. Translated: CASSDGLNTEAFF.